These T cell receptor beta chains were read from a single sample in a study of T-cell memory formation after mild COVID-19. TCRdb used MiXCR to reprocess the 5' RACE reads, holding one entry per CDR3 protein. The data hold about 90,000 distinct CDR3 sequences, with roughly an eighth observed a single time. The sequenced sample consisted of PBMCs or a T cell subset sorted from them (not recorded which). All receptors come from an adult woman who had mild COVID-19 (a few samples of this study predate the infection). Cell type and time point are not known. The CDR3 runs from the conserved cysteine through the conserved F or W. Fields, in order: clone size, V gene, D gene, J gene, CDR3 DNA, CDR3 protein. D genes are given only for firm matches. Rows may omit the clone size; those that give it use once, few, many or a size class.

NA,TRBV5-1,TRBD1,TRBJ1-4,TGCGCCAGCAGCAGCAACTCGGGACAGGGATATGAAAAACTGTTTTTT,CASSSNSGQGYEKLFF
once,TRBV23-1,TRBD1,TRBJ1-3,TGCGCCAGCAGTCAATCGGCACAGGGGTCCCCGAGCTCTGGAAACACCATATATTTT,CASSQSAQGSPSSGNTIYF
NA,TRBV15,TRBD1,TRBJ1-4,TGTGCCACCAGCAGAGACTTGGACAGGGGGGAAAAACTGTTTTTT,CATSRDLDRGEKLFF
few,TRBV7-8,NA,TRBJ2-1,TGTGCCAGCAGCAGTCCGGAGGGGCAGCGCAATGAGCAGTTCTTC,CASSSPEGQRNEQFF
NA,TRBV7-6,TRBD2,TRBJ2-7,TGTGCCAGCAGCTTAGCAGGCAGCGGGGTCCACGAGCAGTACTTC,CASSLAGSGVHEQYF
NA,TRBV7-6,TRBD1,TRBJ1-6,TGTGCCAGCAGCCAACAACCTCCCGGGACAGGTTATAATTCACCCCTCCACTTT,CASSQQPPGTGYNSPLHF
few,TRBV12-3/TRBV12-4,NA,TRBJ2-2,TGTGCCAGCAGGCCGGGAGAGAGGAACACCGGGGAGCTGTTTTTT,CASRPGERNTGELFF
NA,TRBV7-6,NA,TRBJ1-6,TGTGCCAGCAGCGCCGACACCTTCTCCTATAATTCACCCCTCCACTTT,CASSADTFSYNSPLHF
NA,TRBV12-3/TRBV12-4,NA,TRBJ2-2,TGTGCCAGCAGCCCCACCGCAGGGGGAGGAGGGGAGCTGTTTTTT,CASSPTAGGGGELFF
NA,TRBV20-1,TRBD2,TRBJ2-3,TGCAGTGCTGGGGGGGTGGCAGATACGCAGTATTTT,CSAGGVADTQYF
few,TRBV30,NA,TRBJ2-4,TGTGCCTGGAGTAAAGGGATAGCCAAAAACATTCAGTACTTC,CAWSKGIAKNIQYF